This T cell receptor (beta chain) was found in a study of CD8+CD57+ T cells in acquired aplastic anemia. Study-wide context: The average for DNA from sorted CD4+ and CD8+ cells was roughly 3 ug.

Overall study findings and caveats: Patients versus controls showed no significant CD8+ Simpson's diversity difference.

This CDR3 is 15 amino acids long. Between the trimmed V and J ends, which lost 3 bases and 10 bases, there was a span of 16 bases. Looked up from germline, CDR1 is ENHRY and CDR2 is SYGVKD. On this clonotype: Its antigen is undetermined.

The study profiled TCR beta VDJ and CDR3 using genomic DNA as template. One entry per CDR3 protein, called by TCRdb with MiXCR from the reads. Of some 64,000 distinct CDR3 sequences listed, less than 65% are singletons. The genes are TRBV10-3 and TRBJ1-6, with a weak D call TRBD1 (6 bases). The receptor was derived from a human donor in good health, serving as a control. The specimen was sorted CD4+, CD8+, or CD8+CD57+ T cells (not recorded which) from PBMCs. The CDR3 DNA reads as TGTGCCATCAGTGACGGGTACAGGGAAGAATCACCCCTCCACTTT. Its translation is CAISDGYREESPLHF.